The next 19 T cell receptor beta chains were all read from a single sample in a study of blood T cells in healthy people across ages. The second PCR ran about 6 to 12 cycles with a sample-barcoded 5' primer and J-beta primers. One entry per CDR3 protein results from TCRdb running MiXCR on the 5' RACE reads. Of under 800,000 distinct CDR3 sequences listed, 35% to 45% are singletons. What was sequenced was blood. These receptor sequences come from a woman aged 55-70 years in good health.

This rearrangement joins TRBV6-2 or TRBV6-3 to TRBJ1-5, with a possible D match to TRBD1 (6 bases). V was pared by 2 bases and J by 2 bases, with 10 bases between. The CDR3 covers 15 residues. The V gene's germline CDR1 is MNHEY and CDR2 SVGEGT. The CDR3 protein is CASSYRGSRNQPQHF. In nucleotides, the CDR3 is TGTGCCAGCAGTTACAGGGGGTCACGCAATCAGCCCCAGCATTTT.

This clonotype was observed many times. V usage is TRBV15 and J usage is TRBJ1-2; D gene unclear. The CDR3 is 14 residues long. Germline V gene lookup returns CDR1 LNHNV and CDR2 YYDKDF (reference sequence). V was clipped by 0 bases and J by 0 bases, with 5 bases between them. The CDR3 loop reads CATSRDDANYGYTF. CDR3 nucleotides: TGTGCCACCAGCAGAGATGACGCTAACTATGGCTACACCTTC.

This clonotype has a handful of counts. The chain combines TRBV6-2 or TRBV6-3 with TRBJ2-7; tentatively, D is TRBD2 (5 bases). The CDR3 spans 14 residues. Germline V gene lookup returns CDR1 MNHEY and CDR2 SVGEGT. The germline V and J ends were trimmed by 6 bases and 4 bases, with 16 bases remaining between them. CDR3 DNA sequence: TGTGCCAGCAGGCCGATGGGAGAAGGATACGAGCAGTACTTC. Amino acid sequence: CASRPMGEGYEQYF.

This clonotype has more than one count but fewer than ten. This rearrangement joins TRBV6-6 to TRBJ2-7, with 9 bases that match TRBD1. Looked up from germline, CDR1 is MNHNY and CDR2 is SVGAGI (reference sequence). This CDR3 is built from 15 residues. The V gene end was trimmed by 6 bases and the J gene end by 2 bases; junction bases not matched to a gene: 8. The CDR3: CASRPRQGGPYEQYF. As DNA, the CDR3 is TGTGCCAGCAGACCAAGACAGGGGGGTCCCTACGAGCAGTACTTC.

This sequence joins TRBV9 and TRBJ2-1, with 7 bases lining up with TRBD1. CDR3 length: 14 residues. The V gene's germline CDR1 is SGDLS and CDR2 YYNGEE. V shed 0 bases and J 10 bases; nucleotides not matched to a gene: 7. The CDR3: CASSVGGGWEEQFF. DNA for the CDR3: TGTGCCAGCAGCGTAGGAGGGGGCTGGGAGGAGCAGTTCTTC. Variable domain in full (rest from reference TRBV9 and TRBJ2-1): DSGVTQTPKHLITATGQRVTLRCSPRSGDLSVYWYQQSLDQGLQFLIQYYNGEERAKGNILERFSAQQFPDLHSELNLSSLELGDSALYFCASSVGGGWEEQFFGPGTRLTVL.

The V call is TRBV4-3, the J call TRBJ2-1; D unclear. CDR1 and CDR2 (germline): LGHNA, YSLEER. Trimming pared 0 bases from V and 5 bases from J, leaving 14 bases between. The CDR3 extends over 16 amino acids. The CDR3 sequence is CASSQDAIGPNNEQFF. The CDR3, as DNA: TGCGCCAGCAGCCAAGACGCAATCGGACCGAACAATGAGCAGTTCTTC.

This clonotype was counted only a few times. V is TRBV19 and J is TRBJ2-1; the D call may be TRBD1 or TRBD2 (6 bases each). V lost 3 bases to trimming and J lost 8 bases, with 17 bases between them. This CDR3 is built from 15 residues. From germline, CDR1 is LNHDA and CDR2 SQIVND (reference sequence). CDR3 sequence reads: CASSMGASELYEQFF. The CDR3 region has the DNA TGTGCCAGTAGTATGGGGGCTAGCGAGTTGTATGAGCAGTTCTTC.

This clonotype was picked up many times. V gene TRBV12-3 or TRBV12-4 combines with J gene TRBJ2-7; the match to TRBD1 covers 10 bases. The V and J ends lost 4 bases and 5 bases, in that order; junction bases with no gene match: 5. The CDR3 covers 14 residues. CDR3 region: CASSYRDRGDEQYF. In DNA form, the CDR3 reads TGTGCCAGCAGTTACCGGGACAGGGGCGACGAGCAGTACTTC.

The CDR3 is CSASDSNQPQHF. CDR3 coding DNA: TGCAGCGCGTCAGATAGCAATCAGCCCCAGCATTTT. V usage is TRBV29-1 and J usage is TRBJ1-5; no clear D. Per germline, CDR1 SQVTM and CDR2 ANQGSEA. The CDR3 is made up of 12 amino acids. V lost 7 bases and J lost 0, with 7 bases in between.

Only a few counts were recorded for this clonotype. The chain has TRBV20-1 and TRBJ1-6, with 7 bases identical to TRBD1. The CDR3 has 14 amino acids. Germline CDR1 is DFQATT and CDR2 is SNEGSKA (reference sequence). The V segment lost 3 bases and the J segment 9 bases; nucleotides outside the gene matches: 8. The CDR3 reads CSASQTGVGSPLHF. The CDR3, as DNA: TGCAGTGCTAGCCAAACAGGGGTTGGTTCACCCCTCCACTTT.

The chain links TRBV6-5 to TRBJ1-2; D possibly corresponds to TRBD1 (5 bases). Trimming pared 6 bases from V and 4 bases from J, leaving 9 bases between. CDR3 length: 12 amino acids. The germline gives CDR1 MNHEY, CDR2 SVGAGI. The CDR3, as DNA: TGTGCCAGCAGCCACGGGGGCTATGGCTACACCTTC. Its protein product is CASSHGGYGYTF.

This chain links TRBV28 with TRBJ1-4; maybe TRBD1 (6 bases). The CDR3 loop spans 17 amino acids. Trimming took off 6 bases at V and 4 bases at J, with 21 bases between the two ends. CDR1 is MDHEN and CDR2 is SYDVKM in the germline V gene. CDR3 residues: CASRTPTGGQSNEKLFF. CDR3 bases: TGTGCCAGCAGAACTCCGACGGGAGGACAGAGTAATGAAAAACTGTTTTTT.

This clonotype was counted between two and nine times. The chain combines TRBV29-1 with TRBJ2-5; D is tentatively TRBD1 or TRBD2 (5 bases each). The germline V and J ends were trimmed by 7 bases and 3 bases, with 12 bases remaining between them. Germline lookup yields CDR1 SQVTM and CDR2 ANQGSEA. The CDR3 contains 12 residues. The CDR3 sequence: CSGRDGKETQYF. As DNA, the CDR3 is TGCAGCGGACGGGACGGCAAAGAGACCCAGTACTTC.

The rearrangement links TRBV7-3 to TRBJ2-1; D is unresolved. Germline assignment: CDR1 SGHTA and CDR2 FQGTGA. Trimming pared 6 bases from V and 8 bases from J, leaving 8 bases between. This CDR3 contains 11 residues. CDR3 sequence reads: CASSRRDEQFF. The CDR3 DNA reads TGTGCCAGCAGTCGGCGCGATGAGCAGTTCTTC.

The V gene is TRBV10-3, the J gene TRBJ2-2; TRBD1 is a possible D gene (5 bases). The length of the CDR3 is 15 residues. Trimming took 2 bases from V and 1 from J, leaving 8 bases between them. CDR1 is ENHRY and CDR2 is SYGVKD in the germline V gene. The CDR3 DNA reads as TGTGCCATCAGTGAGACAGGACAGAACACCGGGGAGCTGTTTTTT. Amino acids: CAISETGQNTGELFF.

The gene calls are TRBV9 and TRBJ2-7, with D hard to call. The ends were cut back, 5 bases at V and 2 bases at J, with 17 bases in the middle. This CDR3 is 15 amino acids long. CDR1 SGDLS and CDR2 YYNGEE come from the germline V gene. The CDR3 protein is CASSVGYTAAYEQYF. Written as DNA, the CDR3 is TGTGCCAGCAGTGTGGGATACACGGCGGCCTACGAGCAGTACTTC.

In its sample, this clonotype was seen a few times. This rearrangement joins TRBV13 to TRBJ2-5; 8 bases line up with TRBD1. Germline lookup yields CDR1 PRHDT and CDR2 FYEKMQ (reference sequence). The CDR3 consists of 17 residues. With 5 bases clipped from V and 4 bases from J, the junction kept 15 bases outside the gene matches. The CDR3 coding sequence is TGTGCCAGCAGCGTGATGGGGACAGGACCCCAGGGAGAGACCCAGTACTTC. This sequence encodes CASSVMGTGPQGETQYF.

This clonotype came up a few times. The rearrangement joins TRBV20-1 to TRBJ1-4, with no clear D. The CDR3 loop spans 12 amino acids. Germline values: CDR1 DFQATT, CDR2 SNEGSKA (reference sequence). With 0 bases removed from V and 8 bases from J, the gap between germline ends came to 7 bases. The DNA of the CDR3 is TGCAGTGCTAGAGATCAAGGGGAAAAACTGTTTTTT. It is translated as CSARDQGEKLFF.

This chain connects TRBV6-2 or TRBV6-3 to TRBJ1-1; 7 bases are shared with TRBD1. Trimming cost V 5 bases and J 4 bases; bases outside gene matches: 7. Germline CDR1 reads MNHEY; CDR2 reads SVGEGT. The CDR3 spans 14 residues. The CDR3 coding sequence is TGTGCCAGCAGTCCCCTTCAGGGGGGCACTGAAGCTTTCTTT. Translating gives CASSPLQGGTEAFF.